This record concerns one T cell receptor beta chain sequence. The target antigen is unknown. The sample belongs to a study of graft-versus-host responses after intestinal transplantation. The overall study: Once they had received anti-thymocyte globulin induction, all recipients took tacrolimus and steroids for about three years. Overall study findings and caveats: Analysis identified GvH clones in recipient marrow, with some appearing first in ileum or blood.

Profiled with immunoSEQ multiplex PCR; TCRdb holds only in-frame clones, not every one. In the table there are approximately 68,000 clones, roughly 90% of which are singletons. The CDR3 length is 13 residues. Trimming stripped 3 bases from V and 10 bases from J, with 12 bases between. Germline CDR1 and CDR2: LGHNA and YSLEER. The input for sequencing was unstimulated CD8+ T cells sorted from spleen or lymph node cells, taken before transplant. The TCR sequence derives from a human donor who was the organ donor for an intestinal transplant. The J gene is TRBJ1-4, the V gene TRBV4-3; D gene unclear. DNA of the CDR3: TGCGCCAGCAGCCAGGAACTCTCGGGAAAACTGTTTTTT. Protein sequence: CASSQELSGKLFF.